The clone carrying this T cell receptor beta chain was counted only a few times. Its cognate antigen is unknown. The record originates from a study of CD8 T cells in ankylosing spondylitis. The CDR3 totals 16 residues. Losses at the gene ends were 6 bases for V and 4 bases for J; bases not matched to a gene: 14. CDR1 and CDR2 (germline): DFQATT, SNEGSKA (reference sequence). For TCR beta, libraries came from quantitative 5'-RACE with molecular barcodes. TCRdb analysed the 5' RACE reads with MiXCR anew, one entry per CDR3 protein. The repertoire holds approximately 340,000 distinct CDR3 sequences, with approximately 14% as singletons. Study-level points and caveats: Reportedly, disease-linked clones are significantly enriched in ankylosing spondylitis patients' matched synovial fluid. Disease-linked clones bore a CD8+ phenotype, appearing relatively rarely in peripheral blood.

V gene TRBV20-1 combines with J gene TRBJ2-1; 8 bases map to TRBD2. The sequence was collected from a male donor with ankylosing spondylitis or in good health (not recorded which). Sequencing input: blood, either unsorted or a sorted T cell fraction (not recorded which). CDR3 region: CSAFGSLSGEYNEQFF. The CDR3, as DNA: TGCAGTGCCTTCGGCAGCCTTAGCGGGGAATACAATGAGCAGTTCTTC.